The 5 T cell receptor beta chains in this list originate from one sample, sequenced in a study of pediatric ulcerative colitis. Rectal tissue came from one to two pinch biopsies taken at colonoscopy. The repertoire was sequenced with immunoSEQ multiplex PCR; TCRdb's copy has only in-frame clones and lacks some. The sample lists 20,000 or so clones, around 69% seen once, with around 15% in the top ten. The specimen was gut tissue. Receptors were obtained from a boy younger than 18 with severe ulcerative colitis.

This clone appeared a few times. The J gene is TRBJ1-2, the V gene TRBV10-2, with D possibly being TRBD1 (5 bases). Trimming removed 6 bases at V and 3 bases at J, with 14 bases between. This CDR3 spans 14 amino acids. The germline gives CDR1 WSHSY, CDR2 SAAADI. The CDR3, as DNA: TGCGCCAGCAGCGATGGACACATTGACTATGGCTACACCTTC. It is translated as CASSDGHIDYGYTF.

The V and J genes are TRBV6-5 and TRBJ1-2, with 7 bases aligning to TRBD1. CDR3 length equals 14 residues. The junction had 8 bases not matched to a gene; V was cut back by 5 bases and J by 5 bases. Germline V gene data show CDR1 as MNHEY and CDR2 as SVGAGI. CDR3: CASSAGGRGYGYTF. Here the CDR3 DNA reads TGTGCCAGCAGTGCCGGGGGCAGGGGGTATGGCTACACCTTC.

V and J are TRBV19 and TRBJ2-7; D possibly matches TRBD1 or TRBD2 (6 bases each). Germline V lookup: CDR1 LNHDA, CDR2 SQIVND (reference sequence). The CDR3 runs to 15 residues. V was clipped by 6 bases and J by 0 bases, with 15 bases between them. CDR3 amino acids: CASSRGQASSYEQYF. In nucleotides, the CDR3 is TGTGCCAGTAGCCGGGGGCAGGCGAGCTCCTACGAGCAGTACTTC.

This chain connects TRBV6-5 to TRBJ1-1; D gene ambiguous. Trimming took 0 bases from V and 5 from J, leaving 10 bases between them. Germline V lookup: CDR1 MNHEY, CDR2 SVGAGI. The CDR3 covers 14 residues. The CDR3 region is CASSYSSGWTEAFF. In DNA, the CDR3 is TGTGCCAGCAGTTACTCGAGCGGGTGGACTGAAGCTTTCTTT.

This chain uses TRBV27 with TRBJ2-3; D is unresolved. The CDR3 covers 13 residues. V lost 5 bases, J lost 3 bases, and 9 bases lay in between. CDR1 and CDR2 from the germline V gene are MNHEY and SMNVEV (reference sequence). The CDR3 sequence is CASSHSGTDTQYF. The CDR3 region has the DNA TGTGCCAGCAGTCACTCGGGTACAGATACGCAGTATTTT.